The 10 T cell receptor beta chains below all came from one sample that was sequenced in a study of blood T cells in healthy people across ages. Through a sample-barcoded 5' primer and a J-beta primer mix, a second PCR was run for roughly 7 to 11 cycles. TCRdb called the 5' RACE reads again in MiXCR, with one record for every CDR3 protein. The sample consists of about 730,000 distinct CDR3 sequences, 35% to 45% of them appearing once. Sequencing was done on a sample of blood. The receptors stem from a woman aged 55-70 years in good health.

This clonotype was recorded a few times. The chain combines TRBV4-3 with TRBJ2-7, with 7 positions matching TRBD1. The CDR3 extends over 16 amino acids. Trimming cost V 1 base and J 3 bases; bases outside gene matches: 9. Germline V gene sequence: CDR1 LGHNA, CDR2 YSLEER. The CDR3 sequence: CASSQADRVSGYEQYF. CDR3 in DNA: TGCGCCAGCAGCCAAGCAGACAGGGTATCGGGCTACGAGCAGTACTTC.

Comments on this clonotype: Compared with germline, one end of the junction differs, possibly owing to a read error. This chain uses TRBV7-9 with TRBJ1-4, with D possibly being TRBD1 (5 bases). The CDR3 loop spans 14 amino acids. The germline CDR1 and CDR2 sequences are SEHNR and FQNEAQ (reference sequence). As DNA, the CDR3 is TGTGCCAACAGCTTCAGCCCGACAGCAGACAAACTGTTTTTT. Amino acid sequence: CANSFSPTADKLFF. The full variable domain, rest sourced from reference TRBV7-9 and TRBJ1-4, is DTGVSQNPRHKITKRGQNVTFRCDPISEHNRLYWYRQTLGQGPEFLTYFQNEAQLEKSRLLSDRFSAERPKGSFSTLEIQRTEQGDSAMYLCANSFSPTADKLFFGSGTQLSVL.

Of note for this clonotype: A much larger clone differs by one base, so this may be a read error. The chain links TRBV7-3 to TRBJ2-3; D gene ambiguous. Germline V lookup: CDR1 SGHTA, CDR2 FQGTGA. The CDR3 length is 12 residues. With 1 base removed from V and 5 bases from J, the gap between germline ends came to 4 bases. In DNA form, the CDR3 reads TGTGCCAGCAGCTTAAATCAAGATACGCAGTATTTT. Translation gives CASSLNQDTQYF.

This clonotype appeared a few times. The chain uses TRBV30 and TRBJ2-1; 8 bases agree with TRBD2. The CDR3 sequence is 13 residues long. V was pared by 3 bases and J by 10 bases, with 8 bases of the junction left unmatched. Germline lookup yields CDR1 GTSNPN and CDR2 SVGIG (reference sequence). The CDR3 loop reads CAWSRGLVEEQFF. The CDR3 DNA is TGTGCCTGGAGCCGGGGACTAGTCGAGGAGCAGTTCTTC.

As for this clonotype: This may be a read error, as it is one base from a much larger clone. The J gene is TRBJ2-3, the V gene TRBV28; TRBD2 is a possible D gene (6 bases). CDR3 length equals 15 residues. Germline V gene lookup returns CDR1 MDHEN and CDR2 SYDVKM. V lost 4 bases to trimming and J lost 5 bases, with 16 bases between them. The CDR3 DNA sequence: TGTGCCAGCAGTTCAAGACGACTAGTGGGAGATACGCAGTATTTT. Residues: CASSSRRLVGDTQYF.

The rearrangement joins TRBV4-3 to TRBJ1-2, with 9 bases aligning to TRBD1. Per germline, CDR1 LGHNA and CDR2 YSLEER. The junction had 9 bases not matched to a gene; V was cut back by 0 bases and J by 4 bases. The CDR3 is made up of 17 amino acids. The CDR3 loop is CASSQDNYGQGLYGYTF. The CDR3 DNA reads as TGCGCCAGCAGCCAAGATAATTACGGACAGGGGCTCTATGGCTACACCTTC.

The gene calls are TRBV2 and TRBJ1-6, with D perhaps matching TRBD1 (5 bases). CDR1 and CDR2 (germline): SNHLY, FYNNEI. Trimming pared 3 bases from V and 10 bases from J, leaving 13 bases between. The CDR3 is 14 amino acids. CDR3 sequence: CASSEIGTGSPLHF. The CDR3, as DNA: TGTGCCAGCAGTGAGATCGGGACTGGGTCACCCCTCCACTTT.

The chain links TRBV7-2 to TRBJ2-1; D possibly corresponds to TRBD1 (6 bases). The CDR3 extends over 14 amino acids. Germline loops: CDR1 SGHTA, CDR2 FQGNSA. Trimming removed 2 bases from V and 5 bases from J, with 10 bases in between. CDR3 sequence: CASSLFAGDNEQFF. The CDR3 bases are TGTGCCAGCAGCTTATTTGCAGGGGACAATGAGCAGTTCTTC.

The rearrangement uses TRBV20-1 and TRBJ1-1, with 11 bases matching TRBD1. CDR1 and CDR2 (germline): DFQATT, SNEGSKA (reference sequence). This CDR3 has 14 amino acids. The V and J ends lost 4 bases and 6 bases, in that order; junction bases with no gene match: 7. The CDR3, as DNA: TGCAGTGCTACCAAACCGGGACAGGGGGCTGAAGCTTTCTTT. Its translation is CSATKPGQGAEAFF.

This clonotype was seen a handful of times. The chain recombines TRBV3-1 with TRBJ1-1; D gene uncertain. Trimming left V 2 bases short and J 5 bases short, with 12 bases between. CDR3 size: 14 residues. Germline CDR1 LGHDT, CDR2 YNNKEL (reference sequence). The CDR3 reads CASSQRGHQTEAFF. Here the CDR3 DNA reads TGTGCCAGCAGCCAACGTGGGCACCAAACTGAAGCTTTCTTT. The full variable domain, its missing parts supplied by reference TRBV3-1 and TRBJ1-1, is DTAVSQTPKYLVTQMGNDKSIKCEQNLGHDTMYWYKQDSKKFLKIMFSYNNKELIINETVPNRFSPKSPDKAHLNLHINSLELGDSAVYFCASSQRGHQTEAFFGQGTRLTVV.